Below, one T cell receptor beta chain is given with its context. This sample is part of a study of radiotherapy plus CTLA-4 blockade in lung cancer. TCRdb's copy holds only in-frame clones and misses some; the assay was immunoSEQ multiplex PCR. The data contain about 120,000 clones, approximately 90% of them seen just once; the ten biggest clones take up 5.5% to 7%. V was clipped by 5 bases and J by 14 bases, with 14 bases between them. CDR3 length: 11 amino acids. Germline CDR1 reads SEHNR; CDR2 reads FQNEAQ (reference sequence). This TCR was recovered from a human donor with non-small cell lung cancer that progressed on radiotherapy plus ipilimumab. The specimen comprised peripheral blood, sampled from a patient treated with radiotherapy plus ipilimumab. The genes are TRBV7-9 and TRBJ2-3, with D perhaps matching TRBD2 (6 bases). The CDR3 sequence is CASSRGGPAYF. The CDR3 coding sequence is TGTGCCAGCAGCCGAGGAGGGCCGGCGTATTTT.